Listed here are 10 T cell receptor beta chains from one sample, sequenced in a study of shared clonotypes between healthy human individuals. The method was immunoSEQ multiplex PCR; TCRdb's version includes in-frame clones alone and lacks a portion of them. The repertoire includes roughly 2.5 million clones, around nine tenths of them detected once, and 0.11% to 0.15% sits in the top ten. What was sequenced was naive CD4+ T cells sorted from blood. Stated subset: CD45RA+ positively selected. The receptors were sampled from a man aged 18-30 years in good health.

The V and J genes are TRBV10-3 and TRBJ2-2; 7 bases are shared with TRBD1. The germline V gene encodes CDR1 ENHRY and CDR2 SYGVKD. The CDR3 has 16 amino acids. The V gene end was trimmed by 2 bases and the J gene end by 1 base; junction bases not matched to a gene: 4. This CDR3 reads CAISEVNRGNTGELFF. In DNA form, the CDR3 reads TGTGCCATCAGTGAGGTCAACAGGGGGAACACCGGGGAGCTGTTTTTT.

This sequence joins TRBV6-6 and TRBJ1-4; D gene ambiguous. Deletions cut 6 bases from V and 8 bases from J, with 10 bases between. The CDR3 runs 12 residues. Germline V gives CDR1 MNHNY, CDR2 SVGAGI (reference sequence). In DNA, the CDR3 is TGTGCCAGCAGGTCCGGAGGGGAAAAACTGTTTTTT. Translated: CASRSGGEKLFF.

On this clone: Distinct nucleotide sequences in the sample also encode this CDR3. The chain carries TRBV5-1 and TRBJ2-3, with no clear D. Germline assignment: CDR1 SGHRS and CDR2 YFSETQ. CDR3 size: 14 residues. Trimming cost V 1 base and J 0 bases, with 6 bases left between them. The chain's CDR3 is CASSLSGSTDTQYF. The CDR3 bases are TGCGCCAGCAGCTTGTCAGGTAGCACAGATACGCAGTATTTT.

In the case of this clone: Other DNA sequences in this specimen translate into the identical CDR3. V and J are TRBV18 and TRBJ2-1; TRBD1 might be the D (5 bases). Germline CDR1 is KGHSH and CDR2 is LQKENI. The V end lost 1 base, the J end lost 4 bases, and 8 bases lay between the germline ends. The CDR3 extends over 14 amino acids. CDR3 region: CASSPRTTYNEQFF. CDR3 in DNA: TGTGCCAGCTCACCACGGACAACGTACAATGAGCAGTTCTTC.

V gene TRBV5-1 combines with J gene TRBJ1-1; 12 bases line up with TRBD1. Germline V lookup: CDR1 SGHRS, CDR2 YFSETQ. J gave up 0 bases and V 4 bases, and 1 base lay outside the gene matches. The CDR3 spans 15 residues. CDR3 DNA sequence: TGCGCCAGCAGCGGGGACAGGGGGCTGAACACTGAAGCTTTCTTT. Its translation is CASSGDRGLNTEAFF.

This clone is a singleton in its sample. Other nucleotide sequences from this sample produce the same CDR3. The rearrangement joins TRBV7-8 to TRBJ2-7; TRBD1 matches 7 bases. V was clipped by 0 bases and J by 7 bases; unmatched bases: 6. There are 14 residues in the CDR3. Germline values: CDR1 SGHVS, CDR2 FQNEAQ. CDR3 amino acids: CASSLAARGLEQYF. The DNA for the CDR3 is TGTGCCAGCAGCTTAGCGGCTAGGGGGCTTGAGCAGTACTTC. Filled out from reference TRBV7-8 and TRBJ2-7, the complete variable domain reads GAGVSQSPRYKVAKRGQDVALRCDPISGHVSLFWYQQALGQGPEFLTYFQNEAQLDKSGLPSDRFFAERPEGSVSTLKIQRTQQEDSAVYLCASSLAARGLEQYFGPGTRLTVT.

V usage is TRBV10-2 and J usage is TRBJ2-3, with 14 bases aligning to TRBD2. With V trimmed by 10 bases and J by 4 bases, 4 bases remained unmatched. Per germline, CDR1 WSHSY and CDR2 SAAADI. The length of the CDR3 is 14 residues. The CDR3 loop is CATGLAGGADTQYF. Written as DNA, the CDR3 is TGCGCCACCGGACTAGCGGGGGGCGCAGATACGCAGTATTTT.

The chain joins TRBV27 to TRBJ2-7, with 9 bases matching TRBD2. Per germline, CDR1 MNHEY and CDR2 SMNVEV (reference sequence). Trimming removed 6 bases from V and 6 bases from J; junction bases left unmatched: 6. CDR3 size: 13 residues. The CDR3 protein is CASRGAGGLEQYF. The CDR3, as DNA: TGTGCCAGCAGGGGCGCGGGGGGGCTCGAGCAGTACTTC.

This chain links TRBV10-1 with TRBJ1-6; 9 positions match TRBD1. CDR3 length: 14 amino acids. CDR1 is WNHNN and CDR2 is SYGVQD in the germline V gene (reference sequence). The trim removed 6 bases at V and 11 bases at J, leaving 8 bases unmatched. DNA for the CDR3: TGCGCCAGCAGCCCGGGACAGGGAAATGCACCCCTCCACTTT. The encoded protein is CASSPGQGNAPLHF.

A word on this clone: At the DNA level, this CDR3 is encoded by other sequences in the same sample as well. This sequence joins TRBV28 and TRBJ1-2; 7 bases are a match to TRBD1. Per germline, CDR1 MDHEN and CDR2 SYDVKM. V trimming: 4 bases; J trimming: 4 bases; junction bases outside the gene matches: 3. This CDR3 comprises 13 residues. The CDR3 loop reads CASSSTGAYGYTF. In DNA, the CDR3 is TGTGCCAGCAGTTCCACAGGGGCCTATGGCTACACCTTC.